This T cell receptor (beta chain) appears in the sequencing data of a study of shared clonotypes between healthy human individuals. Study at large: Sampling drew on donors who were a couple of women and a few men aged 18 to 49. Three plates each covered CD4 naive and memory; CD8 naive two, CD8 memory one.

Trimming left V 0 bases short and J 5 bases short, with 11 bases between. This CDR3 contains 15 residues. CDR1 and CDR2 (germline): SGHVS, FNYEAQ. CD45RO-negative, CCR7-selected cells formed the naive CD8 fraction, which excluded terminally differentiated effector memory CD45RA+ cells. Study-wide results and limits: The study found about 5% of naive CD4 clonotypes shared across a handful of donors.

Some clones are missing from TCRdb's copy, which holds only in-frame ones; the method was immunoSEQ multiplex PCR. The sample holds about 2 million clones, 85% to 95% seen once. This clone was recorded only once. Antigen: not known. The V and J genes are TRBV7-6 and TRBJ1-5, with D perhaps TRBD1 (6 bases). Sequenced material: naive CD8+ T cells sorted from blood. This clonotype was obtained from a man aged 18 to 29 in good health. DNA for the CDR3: TGTGCCAGCAGCTTAGCGTGGGGGGCTGATCAGCCCCAGCATTTT. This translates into CASSLAWGADQPQHF.